One sample yielded the 21 T cell receptor beta chains listed below, sequenced in a study of shared clonotypes between healthy human individuals. TCRdb keeps only in-frame clones here, not all; method: immunoSEQ multiplex PCR. The repertoire holds roughly 2.5 million clones, with over 85% as singletons. Material for sequencing was naive CD4+ T cells sorted from blood. The subset is: CD45RA+ positively selected. These receptors were taken from a man younger than 35 in good health.

The chain combines TRBV5-4 with TRBJ2-2, with 11 bases aligning to TRBD1. The length of the CDR3 is 15 residues. The V gene's germline CDR1 is SGHNT and CDR2 YYREEE (reference sequence). J was trimmed by 4 bases and V by 4 bases; bases with no gene match: 3. The CDR3 here is CASSVGQGATGELFF. In DNA form, the CDR3 reads TGTGCCAGCAGCGTAGGACAGGGGGCCACCGGGGAGCTGTTTTTT.

In the case of this clone: Other DNA variants within this sample encode the same CDR3. The CDR3 DNA reads TGCGCCAGCAGCTTGTTAGGTTCCTCCTACGAGCAGTACTTC. This translates into CASSLLGSSYEQYF. V gene TRBV5-1 combines with J gene TRBJ2-7, with D unresolved. The CDR3 is 14 residues long. Trimming cost V 1 base and J 0 bases, with 8 bases left between them. Germline V gene lookup returns CDR1 SGHRS and CDR2 YFSETQ.

The V gene is TRBV6-6, the J gene TRBJ1-2; 7 bases agree with TRBD1. Germline assignment: CDR1 MNHNY and CDR2 SVGAGI (reference sequence). This CDR3 has 15 residues. The V segment lost 6 bases and the J segment 8 bases; nucleotides outside the gene matches: 15. Here the CDR3 reads CASSSTLRTGGGYTF. CDR3 nucleotide sequence: TGTGCCAGCAGCTCCACCCTACGGACAGGTGGGGGCTACACCTTC.

The chain recombines TRBV6-5 with TRBJ1-1; a possible D gene is TRBD1 (6 bases). This CDR3 is 16 amino acids long. Germline V gene data show CDR1 as MNHEY and CDR2 as SVGAGI. The V end lost 4 bases, the J end lost 1 base, and 16 bases lay between the germline ends. The CDR3 sequence is CASSSLRGRGNTEAFF. The CDR3 coding sequence is TGTGCCAGCAGTTCCCTCAGGGGACGGGGGAACACTGAAGCTTTCTTT.

This chain connects TRBV7-2 to TRBJ2-3; TRBD2 aligns across 7 bases. The CDR3 contains 15 residues. V lost 5 bases and J lost 1; bases outside the gene matches: 6. Germline V gene lookup returns CDR1 SGHTA and CDR2 FQGNSA. The CDR3 bases are TGTGCCAGCAGCCCTCGGACTAGACGCACAGATACGCAGTATTTT. Amino acids: CASSPRTRRTDTQYF.

There are a few counts of this clone. This sequence joins TRBV12-2 and TRBJ1-4. TRBV12-2 is flagged as a pseudogene. There are 15 residues in the CDR3. Here the CDR3 reads CASRCDTGEEEKLFF. In DNA, the CDR3 is TGTGCAAGTCGCTGTGACACGGGGGAGGAGGAAAAACTGTTTTTT.

The chain combines TRBV28 with TRBJ2-1; D is possibly TRBD1 or TRBD2 (5 bases each). Trimming stripped 5 bases from V and 0 bases from J, with 17 bases between. The CDR3 length is 17 residues. Germline V CDR1 and CDR2: MDHEN, SYDVKM. CDR3 sequence: CASSQSLGTSSYNEQFF. DNA for the CDR3: TGTGCCAGCAGTCAGAGCCTCGGGACCAGCTCCTACAATGAGCAGTTCTTC.

The chain is built from TRBV6-1 and TRBJ2-1; D tentatively reads TRBD1 or TRBD2 (6 bases each). Between the trimmed V and J ends, which lost 0 bases and 10 bases, there was a span of 13 bases. The CDR3 totals 14 residues. CDR1 and CDR2 (germline): MNHNS, SASEGT. CDR3 DNA: TGTGCCAGCAGTGAAGCGGGGGGACAATGGGAGCAGTTCTTC. Its translation: CASSEAGGQWEQFF.

There are a few counts of this clone. Here the CDR3 reads CATSRDRGKDTEAFF. DNA of the CDR3: TGTGCCACCAGCAGAGATCGGGGAAAGGACACTGAAGCTTTCTTT. V gene TRBV15 combines with J gene TRBJ1-1; no clear D gene. Trimming stripped 0 bases from V and 3 bases from J, with 11 bases between. Germline V gene data show CDR1 as LNHNV and CDR2 as YYDKDF (reference sequence). This CDR3 has 15 residues.

The chain couples TRBV5-4 to TRBJ1-6; the D gene is possibly TRBD1 (5 bases). Trimming cost V 0 bases and J 6 bases, with 22 bases left between them. The CDR3 is made up of 19 amino acids. Germline V CDR1 and CDR2: SGHNT, YYREEE (reference sequence). The CDR3 spells CASSLGGRVNSGGNSPLHF. CDR3 in DNA: TGTGCCAGCAGCTTGGGGGGCAGGGTAAATTCTGGGGGTAATTCACCCCTCCACTTT.

On this clone itself: An end of the junction does not agree with germline; a read error may underlie this. The rearrangement joins TRBV7-7 to TRBJ2-5; TRBD2 is a possible D gene (6 bases). The CDR3 consists of 13 residues. Germline-derived CDR1 and CDR2 are SSHAT and FNYEAQ (reference sequence). The CDR3 nucleotides are TGTGCTAGCAGCTTAGCGGTTACCGAGACCCAGTACTTC. Translation: CASSLAVTETQYF.

The CDR3 DNA is TGTGCCAGCAGTACCCGGGGGCAGGAACACTTCTACGAGCAGTACTTC. Translating it yields CASSTRGQEHFYEQYF. The V gene is TRBV27, the J gene TRBJ2-7, with D possibly called TRBD1 or TRBD2 (6 bases each). V was trimmed by 5 bases and J by 3 bases, leaving 20 bases between them. There are 16 residues in the CDR3. Germline CDR1 reads MNHEY; CDR2 reads SMNVEV (reference sequence).

V usage is TRBV29-1 and J usage is TRBJ2-1, with 14 bases fitting TRBD2. The length of the CDR3 is 15 residues. The germline CDR1 and CDR2 sequences are SQVTM and ANQGSEA. V shed 7 bases, J shed 9 bases, and the junction held 11 bases outside the gene matches. The CDR3 DNA is TGCAGCGAAAAGAGGGGACTAGCGGGAGTAGGTGAGCAGTTCTTC. This encodes CSEKRGLAGVGEQFF.

Regarding this clone: Other DNA sequences from this sample encode an identical CDR3 as well. V is TRBV5-6 and J is TRBJ1-1; D is uncertain. The V and J ends lost 0 bases and 2 bases respectively, with 8 bases between them. Per the germline V gene, CDR1 is SGHDT and CDR2 is YYEEEE. The CDR3 sequence is 14 residues long. The CDR3: CASSLGISNTEAFF. CDR3 nucleotides: TGTGCCAGCAGCTTGGGGATTTCCAACACTGAAGCTTTCTTT.

This rearrangement joins TRBV28 to TRBJ2-7, with 11 bases lining up with TRBD2. V dropped 3 bases and J dropped 4; count of bases not matched to a gene: 8. There are 16 residues in the CDR3. The germline gives CDR1 MDHEN, CDR2 SYDVKM. The CDR3 sequence is CASSFGRGLAAYEQYF. CDR3 nucleotide sequence: TGTGCCAGCAGTTTTGGGCGGGGACTAGCGGCTTACGAGCAGTACTTC.

The V call is TRBV25-1, the J call TRBJ2-7; D not certain. Trimming took off 8 bases at V and 7 bases at J, with 12 bases between the two ends. The germline CDR1 and CDR2 sequences are MGHDK and SYGVNS. The CDR3 length is 11 residues. This CDR3 reads CASGLGREQYF. CDR3 sequence (DNA): TGTGCCAGCGGGCTTGGCAGGGAGCAGTACTTC.

The CDR3 sequence is CASNEPQHF. CDR3 coding DNA: TGTGCCAGCAATGAACCCCAGCATTTT. The J gene is TRBJ1-5, the V gene TRBV6-6, with D uncertain. Germline lookup yields CDR1 MNHNY and CDR2 SVGAGI (reference sequence). V gave up 7 bases and J gave up 10 bases, with 5 bases separating them. CDR3 length: 9 amino acids.

V usage is TRBV2 and J usage is TRBJ2-7, with TRBD2 identical over 7 bases. The J segment lost 9 bases and the V segment lost 8 bases, leaving 7 bases of the junction unmatched. The germline gives CDR1 SNHLY, CDR2 FYNNEI. The CDR3 is made up of 11 amino acids. CDR3 DNA: TGTGCCAGCGGGAGGGAGATAGTGCAGTACTTC. Protein product: CASGREIVQYF.

The rearrangement joins TRBV28 to TRBJ1-5; possible D gene TRBD1, 5 bases. CDR1 and CDR2 from the germline V gene are MDHEN and SYDVKM. The CDR3 is made up of 16 amino acids. The V and J ends lost 7 bases and 0 bases respectively, with 16 bases between them. The CDR3 DNA follows: TGTGCCAGCACCCCGGGGGAGACATATAGCAATCAGCCCCAGCATTTT. Protein product: CASTPGETYSNQPQHF. The whole variable domain, remainder taken from reference TRBV28 and TRBJ1-5, is DVKVTQSSRYLVKRTGEKVFLECVQDMDHENMFWYRQDPGLGLRLIYFSYDVKMKEKGDIPEGYSVSREKKERFSLILESASTNQTSMYLCASTPGETYSNQPQHFGDGTRLSIL.

V is TRBV27 and J is TRBJ2-7; D not certain. This CDR3 region has 16 residues. V was trimmed by 6 bases and J by 0 bases, leaving 18 bases between them. Germline loops: CDR1 MNHEY, CDR2 SMNVEV (reference sequence). Written as DNA, the CDR3 is TGTGCCAGCAGCCGAAGGATTAACAGCCACTCCTACGAGCAGTACTTC. It translates to CASSRRINSHSYEQYF.

This chain uses TRBV5-1 with TRBJ1-1; 7 nucleotides align to TRBD1. Trimming cost V 3 bases and J 1 base; bases outside gene matches: 9. The CDR3 is 16 residues long. From germline, CDR1 is SGHRS and CDR2 YFSETQ. DNA of the CDR3: TGCGCCAGCAGCTCGTACCGGGACAGCCGGAACACTGAAGCTTTCTTT. This codes for CASSSYRDSRNTEAFF.